Each of the 13 T cell receptor beta chains below was sequenced from the same sample in a study of regulatory T cells in long-lasting Graves disease. Library construction for TCR beta used iRepertoire HTBI primers and Arm-PCR of CDR3 regions. TCRdb called the multiplex PCR reads again in MiXCR, with one record for every CDR3 protein. This sample yields 500,000 to 800,000 distinct CDR3 sequences, of which about 30% are seen a single time; around 40% belongs to the top ten. Regarding time point: persistent/refractory GD, antithyroid drugs over 5 years with positive TRAb. The TCR library was made from RNA that had been extracted from PBMCs in TRIzol. Material: peripheral blood mononuclear cells (PBMCs), obtained when the disease was refractory, from a patient treated with antithyroid drugs. The receptors originated from a female donor with Graves disease.

The genes are TRBV5-1 and TRBJ1-5; 7 nucleotides agree with TRBD1. V gave up 0 bases and J gave up 4 bases; unmatched junction bases: 4. Germline V gene sequence: CDR1 SGHRS, CDR2 YFSETQ. CDR3 length: 15 residues. This CDR3 is CASSLERGQNQPQHF. Here the CDR3 DNA reads TGCGCCAGCAGCTTGGAGAGGGGACAGAATCAGCCCCAGCATTTT. The full variable domain, completed using reference TRBV5-1 and TRBJ1-5, is KAGVTQTPRYLIKTRGQQVTLSCSPISGHRSVSWYQQTPGQGLQFLFEYFSETQRNKGNFPGRFSGRQFSNSRSEMNVSTLELGDSALYLCASSLERGQNQPQHFGDGTRLSIL.

This clonotype was counted between two and nine times. This chain connects TRBV29-1 to TRBJ2-5, with 14 bases aligning to TRBD2. The germline gives CDR1 SQVTM, CDR2 ANQGSEA. The CDR3 spans 16 residues. V was clipped by 7 bases and J by 4 bases; unmatched bases: 11. CDR3 nucleotide sequence: TGCAGCGGGCAACACCGACTAGCGGGAGGGTTAGAGACCCAGTACTTC. Its protein product is CSGQHRLAGGLETQYF.

This clonotype appeared many times. The chain has TRBV28 and TRBJ1-1, with 8 positions matching TRBD1. The germline V gene encodes CDR1 MDHEN and CDR2 SYDVKM. CDR3 length equals 15 residues. Trimming cost V 8 bases and J 1 base; bases outside gene matches: 9. In DNA form, the CDR3 reads TGTGCCAGCGTAACAGGGGGGAGTCCGAACACTGAAGCTTTCTTT. Translation: CASVTGGSPNTEAFF.

The V call is TRBV6-1, the J call TRBJ1-2; maybe TRBD1 (6 bases). Between the trimmed V and J ends, which lost 5 bases and 3 bases, there was a span of 10 bases. This CDR3 has 13 amino acids. Per the germline V gene, CDR1 is MNHNS and CDR2 is SASEGT. The CDR3 spells CASSRRQDYGYTF. For the CDR3, the DNA is TGTGCCAGCAGTCGCCGACAGGACTATGGCTACACCTTC.

This clonotype has ten or more counts. The chain uses TRBV28 and TRBJ1-2; 8 nucleotides line up with TRBD1. The germline V gene encodes CDR1 MDHEN and CDR2 SYDVKM. The CDR3 length is 17 residues. The junction had 16 bases not matched to a gene; V was cut back by 6 bases and J by 4 bases. CDR3 nucleotides: TGTGCCAGCAGCTTCACCCGCTCAGGGGGCACGGTCTATGGCTACACCTTC. It codes for CASSFTRSGGTVYGYTF.

The chain joins TRBV7-9 to TRBJ1-4, with unresolved D. The CDR3 is 14 amino acids. Trimming took off 0 bases at V and 3 bases at J, with 5 bases between the two ends. The germline CDR1 and CDR2 sequences are SEHNR and FQNEAQ (reference sequence). This CDR3 is CASSLAYPNEKLFF. The CDR3 bases are TGTGCCAGCAGCTTAGCTTATCCTAATGAAAAACTGTTTTTT.

The chain uses TRBV7-3 and TRBJ2-3; 8 positions match TRBD1. CDR3 length equals 14 residues. The germline V gene has CDR1 SGHTA and CDR2 FQGTGA. The trim removed 2 bases at V and 4 bases at J, leaving 2 bases unmatched. This CDR3 is CASSLAGQADTQYF. DNA of the CDR3: TGTGCCAGCAGCTTAGCGGGACAGGCAGATACGCAGTATTTT. The variable domain in full, completed from reference TRBV7-3 and TRBJ2-3, reads GAGVSQTPSNKVTEKGKYVELRCDPISGHTALYWYRQSLGQGPEFLIYFQGTGAADDSGLPNDRFFAVRPEGSVSTLKIQRTERGDSAVYLCASSLAGQADTQYFGPGTRLTVL.

The V gene is TRBV12-5, the J gene TRBJ2-7; the match to TRBD2 covers 12 bases. The germline V gene encodes CDR1 LGHNT and CDR2 FRNRAP. Germline trimming cut 0 bases from V and 1 base from J; bases unmatched to any gene: 1. This CDR3 spans 16 amino acids. CDR3 nucleotide sequence: TGTGCTAGTGGTTTGGTACTAGCGGGAGGATCCTACGAGCAGTACTTC. Translated: CASGLVLAGGSYEQYF.

The chain has TRBV29-1 and TRBJ2-3; 9 bases match TRBD2. In germline, CDR1 is SQVTM, CDR2 ANQGSEA. V dropped 6 bases and J dropped 6; count of bases not matched to a gene: 13. The CDR3 extends over 15 amino acids. The chain's CDR3 is CSVRGAGGPADTQYF. DNA for the CDR3: TGCAGCGTGAGGGGGGCGGGAGGGCCGGCGGATACGCAGTATTTT.

On this clonotype itself: One base away lies a much larger clone, so this may be a sequencing read error. The V and J genes are TRBV12-3 or TRBV12-4 and TRBJ1-2, with 8 nucleotides matching TRBD1. The CDR3 is 13 residues long. With V trimmed by 5 bases and J by 7 bases, 6 bases remained unmatched. In nucleotides, the CDR3 is TGTGCCAGCAGTAACGGACAGGGAGTTGGCTACACCTTC. Amino acid sequence: CASSNGQGVGYTF.

This clonotype was recorded many times. This chain links TRBV25-1 with TRBJ1-1; 7 positions agree with TRBD1. CDR3 length: 13 residues. V trimming: 4 bases; J trimming: 6 bases; junction bases outside the gene matches: 5. The germline V gene has CDR1 MGHDK and CDR2 SYGVNS. The CDR3 nucleotides are TGTGCCAGCAGTGGACAGGGATGGTCTGAAGCTTTCTTT. This sequence encodes CASSGQGWSEAFF.

V and J are TRBV5-1 and TRBJ1-4; 9 positions match TRBD1. V dropped 4 bases and J dropped 8; count of bases not matched to a gene: 3. CDR1 is SGHRS, CDR2 YFSETQ, per germline. This CDR3 has 13 amino acids. The CDR3 sequence: CASSATGGEKLFF. The CDR3 DNA is TGCGCCAGCAGCGCCACAGGGGGCGAAAAACTGTTTTTT.

This clonotype was seen more than once but under ten times. Here the CDR3 reads CASRAPGQTYEQYF. As DNA, the CDR3 is TGTGCCAGCAGAGCACCGGGACAGACCTACGAGCAGTACTTC. The chain joins TRBV25-1 to TRBJ2-7; TRBD1 matches 7 bases. CDR1 and CDR2 (germline): MGHDK, SYGVNS. V trimming: 6 bases; J trimming: 2 bases; junction bases outside the gene matches: 7. This CDR3 comprises 14 residues.